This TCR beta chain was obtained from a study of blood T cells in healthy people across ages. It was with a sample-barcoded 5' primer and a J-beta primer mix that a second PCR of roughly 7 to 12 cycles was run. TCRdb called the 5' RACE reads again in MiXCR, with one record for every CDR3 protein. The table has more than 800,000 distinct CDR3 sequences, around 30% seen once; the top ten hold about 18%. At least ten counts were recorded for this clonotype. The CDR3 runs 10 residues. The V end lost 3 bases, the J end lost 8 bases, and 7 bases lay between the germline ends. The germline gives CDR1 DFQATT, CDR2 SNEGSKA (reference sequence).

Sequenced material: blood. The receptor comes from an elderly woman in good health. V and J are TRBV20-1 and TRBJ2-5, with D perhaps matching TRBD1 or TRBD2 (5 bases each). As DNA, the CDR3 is TGCAGTGCTAGTTGGGACACCCAGTACTTC. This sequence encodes CSASWDTQYF.